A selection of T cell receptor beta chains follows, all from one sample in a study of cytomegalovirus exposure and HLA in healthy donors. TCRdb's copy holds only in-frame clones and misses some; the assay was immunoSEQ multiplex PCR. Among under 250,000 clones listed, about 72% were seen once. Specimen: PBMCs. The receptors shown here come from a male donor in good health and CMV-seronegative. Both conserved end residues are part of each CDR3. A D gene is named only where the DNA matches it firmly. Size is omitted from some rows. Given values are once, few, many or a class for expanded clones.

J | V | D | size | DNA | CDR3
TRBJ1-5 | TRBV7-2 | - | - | TGTGCCAGCGCATACGACTCGGGGGGCAATCAGCCCCAGCATTTT | CASAYDSGGNQPQHF
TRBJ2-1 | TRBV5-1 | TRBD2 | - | TGCGCCAGCAGCACCTCTCTAGCGGGAGCCTACAATGAGCAGTTCTTC | CASSTSLAGAYNEQFF
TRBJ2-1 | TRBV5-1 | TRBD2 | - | TGCGCCAGCAGCCGACTAGCGGGTGAGCAGTTCTTC | CASSRLAGEQFF
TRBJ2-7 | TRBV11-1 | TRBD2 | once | TGTGCCAGCAGCTTAGGTGGGACTAGCGGGATTTTCAACGAGCAGTACTTC | CASSLGGTSGIFNEQYF
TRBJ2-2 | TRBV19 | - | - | TGTGCCAGCACCGGGTACACCGGGGAGCTGTTTTTT | CASTGYTGELFF
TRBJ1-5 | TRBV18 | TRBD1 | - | TGTGCCAGCTCCTCCGGGACAGGGAGCAATCAGCCCCAGCATTTT | CASSSGTGSNQPQHF
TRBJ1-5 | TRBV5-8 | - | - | TGTGCCAGCAGTCCAGACAGAGGCGCTCAGCCCCAGCATTTT | CASSPDRGAQPQHF
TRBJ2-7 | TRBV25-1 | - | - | TGTGCCAGCAGTGCCTTGAGCGAGCAGTACTTC | CASSALSEQYF
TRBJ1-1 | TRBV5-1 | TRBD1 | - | TGCGCCAGCAGCAGCCGACGAGATCAGGGGGCTTGGACTGAAGCTTTCTTT | CASSSRRDQGAWTEAFF
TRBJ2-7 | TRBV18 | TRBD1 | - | TGTGCCAGCTCACCCTGGACAGGGGTCGAGCAGTACTTC | CASSPWTGVEQYF
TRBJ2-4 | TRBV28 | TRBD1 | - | TGTGCCGCCTCTGGGTGGACAGGGGATAATCGAAGGGACATTCAGTACTTC | CAASGWTGDNRRDIQYF
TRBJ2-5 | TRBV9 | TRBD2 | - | TGTGCCAGCAGCCCCAGACTAGCGGGAGGGCCCCTCCAGGAGACCCAGTACTTC | CASSPRLAGGPLQETQYF
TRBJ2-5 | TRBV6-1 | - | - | TGTGCCAGCAGTGATGTAGTCCGGGAGACCCAGTACTTC | CASSDVVRETQYF
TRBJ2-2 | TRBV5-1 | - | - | TGCGCCAGCAGCCCCGGACAGGGAGGGGACACCGGGGAGCTGTTTTTT | CASSPGQGGDTGELFF
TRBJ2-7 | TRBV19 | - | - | TGTGCCAGCCGGGACACCTCCTACGAGCAGTACTTC | CASRDTSYEQYF
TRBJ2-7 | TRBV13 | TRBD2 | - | TGTGCCAGCAGCCACCTAGGGACTAGCGGGAAATTATCCTACGAGCAGTACTTC | CASSHLGTSGKLSYEQYF
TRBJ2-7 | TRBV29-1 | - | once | TGCAGCGTAAACAGGGGAGGAGAGCAGTACTTC | CSVNRGGEQYF
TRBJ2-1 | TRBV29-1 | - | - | TGCAGCGTTATTATTGACAGGGGAGGGTTGGATGAGCAGTTCTTC | CSVIIDRGGLDEQFF
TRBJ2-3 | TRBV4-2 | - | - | TGTGCCAGCAGCCTTCAGACGACTAGCACAGATACGCAGTATTTT | CASSLQTTSTDTQYF
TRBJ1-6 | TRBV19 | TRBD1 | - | TGTGCCAGTAATGACAGGGGGCTCCTAGGTTCACCCCTCCACTTT | CASNDRGLLGSPLHF
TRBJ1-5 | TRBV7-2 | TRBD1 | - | TGTGCCAGCAGCTCGACAGGGATGTACAATCAGCCCCAGCATTTT | CASSSTGMYNQPQHF
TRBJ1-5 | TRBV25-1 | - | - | TGTGCCAGCAGTGAACACGGGGATAGCAATCAGCCCCAGCATTTT | CASSEHGDSNQPQHF
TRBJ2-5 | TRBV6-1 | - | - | TGTGCCAGCAGTCAAGCTTCGCGTGAGACCCAGTACTTC | CASSQASRETQYF
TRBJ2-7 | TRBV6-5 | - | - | TGTGCCACCACCCCTGGGGCTAGAGCATACGAGCAGTACTTC | CATTPGARAYEQYF
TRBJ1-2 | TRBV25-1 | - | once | TGTGCCAGCAGGAGCGACAGCCTCTATGGCTACACCTTC | CASRSDSLYGYTF
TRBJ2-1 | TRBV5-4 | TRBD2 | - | TGTGCCAGCAGCTTGCGGCTAGCGGACTACAATGAGCAGTTCTTC | CASSLRLADYNEQFF
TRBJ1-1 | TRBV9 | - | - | TGTGCCAGCAGCGTAAATACTAGGAGCGAGGCTTTCTTT | CASSVNTRSEAFF
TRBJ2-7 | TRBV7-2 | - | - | TGTGCCAGCAGCTTAGTGGGGGCAGTTACTTCCTACGAGCAGTACTTC | CASSLVGAVTSYEQYF
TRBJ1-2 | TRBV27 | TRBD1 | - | TGTGCCAGCAGTTTATCGGGGACAGGGGTATATGGCTACACCTTC | CASSLSGTGVYGYTF
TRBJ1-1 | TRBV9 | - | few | TGTGCCAGCAGTGATACACCGAACACTGAAGCTTTCTTT | CASSDTPNTEAFF
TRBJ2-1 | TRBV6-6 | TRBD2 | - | TGTGCCAGCAGTTACGCCGGACTAGCAGTCAATGAGCAGTTCTTC | CASSYAGLAVNEQFF
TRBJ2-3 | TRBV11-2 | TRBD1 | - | TGTGCCAGCAGCTTAGTGTCATGGGGGACAGGGAGCACAGATACGCAGTATTTT | CASSLVSWGTGSTDTQYF